The present T cell receptor (beta chain) was sequenced within a study of Ad26.COV2.S vaccination and SARS-CoV-2 variants. Study-level background: Intramuscular Ad26.COV2.S at 5x10^10 or 1x10^11 viral particles.

Findings of the study overall: Participants in the vaccine arm had higher spike-specific TCR breadth; placebo recipients had lower.

In germline, CDR1 is SGHDT, CDR2 YYEEEE. The CDR3 is 16 amino acids. Trimming pared 0 bases from V and 0 bases from J, leaving 12 bases between. Regarding this clone: Its antigen is as yet unknown.

Stated treatment: around 19 received Ad26.COV2.S at low or high dose, single or two shots; roughly five received placebo; per-sample allocation not given. The study sampled participants on day 63 after the first vaccine or placebo injection. Method: immunoSEQ multiplex PCR; TCRdb's copy keeps in-frame clones and lacks some. The data show roughly 500,000 clones, 89% seen once. The sequence derives from a person between 18 and 59 years old who received the Ad26.COV2.S COVID-19 vaccine or a placebo. Sequenced material: peripheral blood, taken in a trial of Ad26.COV2.S vaccine versus placebo. The chain is built from TRBV5-6 and TRBJ1-2; D gene unclear. CDR3 protein: CASSLGYRGSNYGYTF. CDR3 nucleotide sequence: TGTGCCAGCAGCTTGGGATATCGGGGATCTAACTATGGCTACACCTTC.